This T cell receptor (beta chain) was recovered during a study of cytomegalovirus exposure and HLA in healthy donors. Study findings and constraints: TCR beta chains numbering roughly 150 were designated cytomegalovirus-associated. Testing in vitro showed a few CMV-associated chains specific for CMV antigens. Most CMV-associated TCR beta chains appeared HLA-restricted in a later analysis.

Healthy bone marrow donors made up the donors. A multiplex PCR was run with 60 Vbeta primers and 13 Jbeta primers. Libraries were prepared by immunoSEQ multiplex PCR; TCRdb keeps only in-frame clonotypes and omits some of them. Of around 120,000 clones listed, around 81% are singletons. Notes on this clone: Its antigen is not known. One end of the junction does not line up with germline, which may come from a read error.

Germline CDR1 and CDR2: MGHDK and SYGVNS. The CDR3 consists of 15 residues. The V call is TRBV25-1, the J call TRBJ2-1, with TRBD2 matching over 7 bases. Sequenced sample: PBMCs. The sequence was collected from a woman between 45 and 65 years old in good health and CMV-seronegative. Written as DNA, the CDR3 is TGTGCCAGCAGACCGGGACTACCCTCCGACAATGAGCAGTTCTTC. It codes for CASRPGLPSDNEQFF.